This T cell receptor (beta chain) was sequenced in a study of identical twins (TCRdb year 2016). Context from the whole study: To test whether fetal clonotypes persist, this study deep-sequenced TCR alpha and beta repertoires from monozygotic twins, from unrelated adults of various ages, and from cord blood. Replicate twin experiments were performed at different times using different library preparation protocols to rule out contamination.

All donors were healthy Caucasians. The twin cohort consisted of three pairs of female monozygotic twins, all aged roughly 18 to 29 years. Positive isolation kits from Invitrogen were used to isolate CD4+ and CD8+ T cell populations. From the cysteine up to the phenylalanine, the CDR3 has a length of 15 residues. Only the CDR3 DNA is retained, 45 bases long and in frame from the first base. The germline V gene (reference sequence) provides CDR1 SEHNR and CDR2 FQNEAQ. V is shortened by 3 bases, J by 2 bases, and the region joining them spans 12 bases. Overall results and qualifications from the work: In beta out-of-frame sequences, excess twin sharing was weaker, because having fewer shared sequences lowered the signal-to-noise ratio. Out-of-frame TCR alpha sequences shared between twins showed an excess of low generation-probability sequences compared with coincidental sharing between unrelated individuals. Zero-insertion analyses could be partly confounded by invariant T cells such as MAIT and iNKT, though diverse VJ usage argued against such confounding for most clonotypes. Because the same donors could not be followed over many years, the conclusions depended on cross-sectional statistical analysis. Abundant cord blood beta clonotypes carried fewer insertions; young adult naive repertoires showed a weaker similar trend, while memory repertoires showed none. Recombination models systematically underestimated out-of-frame TCR alpha sharing in monozygotic twins but agreed with sharing between unrelated individuals.

This clonotype was seen a few times. The target of this receptor is not known. Base qualities are not recorded, but no much larger clone differs from it by a single base. The method was 5' RACE. TCRdb records Illumina HiSeq 2000 as the sequencer. Template switching introduced a universal primer binding site; the final cDNA contained a unique molecular identifier, enabling accurate counting of TCR cDNA molecules. First-strand cDNA for TCR alpha and beta chains was synthesized from specific primers in the conserved constant-segment region. To control for contamination, every cDNA library was double barcoded, receiving both a SMART-Mk sample barcode and Illumina barcodes. TruSeq adapter sequences and Illumina sample barcodes were added in two successive PCR steps. TCR alpha and beta cDNA libraries were sequenced on the Illumina HiSeq platform with custom primers. Under the source paper's analysis protocol: MiGEC was used to process raw reads and extract unique molecular identifiers, and MiXCR was used to find CDR3 positions. For each individual, recombination models were inferred using an EM algorithm with the repgenHMM and IGoR tools. The analysis of shared clonotypes was done with the tcR package in R, with sharing normalized by the product of cloneset sizes. Out-of-frame nonproductive sequences were analyzed to study raw recombination free of thymic and clonal selection effects. Using fastp at Q25 and MiXCR, TCRdb reprocessed the public reads and kept productive beta chains. Every distinct CDR3 protein forms one entry, paired with its most common genes and DNA. The V and J calls were determined by TCRdb, not by the authors. In all, the sample holds about 190,000 distinct CDR3 sequences, and 15% to 20% of those were seen once. In total, the top ten clones hold 40% of the sample.

Separately, the same data were catalogued under a study of T cells expressing NK-cell markers. From the second report: Three sorted T-cell subsets (CD3+CD56+NKG2C+, CD3+CD56+NKG2C- and CD3+CD56-NKG2C+) from several donors had their TCR beta-chain repertoires profiled. Seven of the eight sequenced donors were HCMV-seropositive and one was HCMV-seronegative. In several experiments an anti-gammadeltaTCR antibody was added to restrict sorting to alphabetaTCR-expressing T cells. In six donors, the dominant CD3+CD56+NKG2C+ clonotypes ranked among the top 10 CD8+ clonotypes, making up about 1.0-7.5% of CD8+ T cells. Those dominant clonotypes were again the most abundant among CD3+CD56-NKG2C+ cells in a handful of donors, at about 25-60.1%. Whether the expanded NKG2C-expressing T cell clones were specific for HCMV antigens remained unclear. Randomly selected healthy volunteers, three men and five women, were used as the eight sequenced donors. To determine HCMV serostatus, a commercial ELISA kit was used to detect HCMV-specific IgG in serum. MIGEC was used to demultiplex reads and group reads by UMI, and MiTCR was used to assemble and quantify clonotypes. Only TCR cDNA sequences supported by at least two reads were kept to exclude erroneous sequences. The tcR package was used for downstream repertoire analysis, and clonotypes were matched across fractions by CDR3 nucleotide sequence plus V segment. Antigen specificity was annotated against VDJdb with VDJmatch, allowing one amino acid substitution in CDR3.

The rearrangement combines TRBV7-9 with TRBJ2-3; there is no confident call for the D gene. Sequenced input: CD8+ T cells sorted from blood. The clonotype was recovered from a woman aged 18-29 years in good health. Read as DNA, the sequence is TGTGCCAGCAGCTTCGGGCCTCGCGACACAGATACGCAGTATTTT. Its product reads: CASSFGPRDTDTQYF.